Each of the 8 T cell receptor beta chains below was sequenced from the same sample in a study of OX40 agonist ivuxolimab in advanced cancers. Receptors were amplified or captured by the immunoSEQ multiplex PCR assay. TCRdb provides this immuneACCESS table in a form limited to in-frame rearrangements. Some clones are lacking; in checked studies, under half of them reflect an unresolved V gene, and why the rest are absent is not known. This sample comprises about 81,000 clones, 84% of them detected only once. The ten largest clones represent 6% to 8.5% of the sample. Source: CD4+ or CD8+ T cells sorted from blood, taken in a trial of the OX40 agonist ivuxolimab. These receptors came from an adult with an advanced solid tumor such as melanoma, head and neck, liver or kidney cancer.

The chain couples TRBV6-5 to TRBJ1-1, with D unresolved. Per germline, CDR1 MNHEY and CDR2 SVGAGI. V shed 0 bases and J shed 2 bases, with 10 bases lying between them. This CDR3 has 15 amino acids. This CDR3 is CASSYSLGINTEAFF. CDR3 nucleotides: TGTGCCAGCAGTTACTCCTTGGGAATTAACACTGAAGCTTTCTTT.

J is TRBJ2-3 and V is TRBV7-9, with 7 bases that match TRBD2. The J segment lost 6 bases and the V segment lost 5 bases, leaving 20 bases of the junction unmatched. CDR3 length equals 18 residues. Germline V lookup: CDR1 SEHNR, CDR2 FQNEAQ (reference sequence). Here the CDR3 DNA reads TGTGCCAGCAGCGGGCGGCCGGACGTGCGGGAGACTTTTGATACGCAGTATTTT. Translation gives CASSGRPDVRETFDTQYF.

The chain combines TRBV7-3 with TRBJ2-3, with 9 nucleotides matching TRBD2. The length of the CDR3 is 14 residues. The V segment lost 3 bases and the J segment 4 bases; nucleotides outside the gene matches: 2. Germline V gene data show CDR1 as SGHTA and CDR2 as FQGTGA. The CDR3 sequence is CASSLTSGSDTQYF. In DNA, the CDR3 is TGTGCCAGCAGCTTGACTAGCGGCTCAGATACGCAGTATTTT.

The chain couples TRBV11-2 to TRBJ2-3, with TRBD2 matching 15 bases. The CDR3 has 18 amino acids. Per the germline V gene, CDR1 is SGHAT and CDR2 is FQNNGV. Trimming at V came to 5 bases and at J to 2 bases, leaving 8 bases not matched to a gene. CDR3 bases: TGTGCCAGCAGCCCCGGACTAGCGGGGGGGCCAGACACAGATACGCAGTATTTT. Translation gives CASSPGLAGGPDTDTQYF.

The chain uses TRBV15 and TRBJ1-6, with D uncertain. Trimming stripped 3 bases from V and 8 bases from J, with 14 bases between. The germline V gene encodes CDR1 LNHNV and CDR2 YYDKDF (reference sequence). The CDR3 has 15 amino acids. CDR3 in amino acids: CATSRGISLDSPLHF. Written as DNA, the CDR3 is TGTGCCACCAGCAGGGGGATCAGCCTGGATTCACCCCTCCACTTT.

This rearrangement joins TRBV4-2 to TRBJ2-5; the D is unclear. This CDR3 spans 11 amino acids. Trimming removed 0 bases at V and 6 bases at J, with 2 bases between. Per the germline V gene, CDR1 is LGHNA and CDR2 is YNFKEQ. CDR3 DNA: TGTGCCAGCAGCCAAGAGAAGACCCAGTACTTC. Residues: CASSQEKTQYF.

The chain is built from TRBV4-2 and TRBJ2-1; 7 nucleotides agree with TRBD1. The germline CDR1 and CDR2 sequences are LGHNA and YNFKEQ. The V segment lost 3 bases and the J segment 4 bases; nucleotides outside the gene matches: 18. The CDR3 totals 19 residues. CDR3 region: CASSHRWSREQGKYNEQFF. The CDR3 DNA reads as TGTGCCAGCAGCCACCGATGGTCGAGGGAACAGGGGAAGTACAATGAGCAGTTCTTC.

With regard to this clone: An end of the junction differs from the germline gene, which may be a read error. The chain links TRBV28 to TRBJ2-3, with TRBD2 matching 10 bases. The length of the CDR3 is 12 residues. Germline CDR1 and CDR2: MDHEN and SYDVKM. The CDR3 here is CASSFFQREGEF. As DNA, the CDR3 is TGTGCCAGCAGTTTTTTCCAGCGGGAGGGGGAGTTT.